The T cell receptor beta chain under discussion was sequenced for a study of PD-L1 blockade in urothelial cancer. Repertoires were generated with immunoSEQ multiplex PCR, while TCRdb's copy carries only in-frame clones and drops some. The table has roughly 29,000 clones, approximately 79% seen once. Germline V gene data show CDR1 as MGHRA and CDR2 as YSYEKL. Unmatched junction bases numbered 9, after V lost 8 bases and J lost 0 bases. The CDR3 length is 16 residues. The chain joins TRBV4-1 to TRBJ2-2, with 7 bases fitting TRBD1. Sequences were derived from PBMCs, sampled around atezolizumab (anti-PD-L1) treatment. This TCR came from a man aged 45-60 years with urothelial cancer. CDR3 sequence reads: CASLSTGYANTGELFF. DNA of the CDR3: TGCGCCAGCTTATCGACAGGGTATGCGAACACCGGGGAGCTGTTTTTT.